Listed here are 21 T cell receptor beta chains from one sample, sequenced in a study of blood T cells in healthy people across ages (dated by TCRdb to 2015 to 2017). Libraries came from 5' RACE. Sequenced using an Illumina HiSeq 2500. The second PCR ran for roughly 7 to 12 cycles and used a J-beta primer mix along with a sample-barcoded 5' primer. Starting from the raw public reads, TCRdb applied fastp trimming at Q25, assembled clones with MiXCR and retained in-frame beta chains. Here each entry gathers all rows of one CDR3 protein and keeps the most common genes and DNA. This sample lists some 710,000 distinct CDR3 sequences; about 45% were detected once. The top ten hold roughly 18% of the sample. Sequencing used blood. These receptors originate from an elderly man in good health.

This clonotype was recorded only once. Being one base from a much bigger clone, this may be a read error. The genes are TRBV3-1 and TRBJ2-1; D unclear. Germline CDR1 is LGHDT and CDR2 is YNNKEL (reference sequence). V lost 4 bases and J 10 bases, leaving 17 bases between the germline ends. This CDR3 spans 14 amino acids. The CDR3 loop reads CASSPTGYSYEQFF. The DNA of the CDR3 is TGTGCCAGCAGCCCCACCGGCTACTCCTACGAGCAGTTCTTC.

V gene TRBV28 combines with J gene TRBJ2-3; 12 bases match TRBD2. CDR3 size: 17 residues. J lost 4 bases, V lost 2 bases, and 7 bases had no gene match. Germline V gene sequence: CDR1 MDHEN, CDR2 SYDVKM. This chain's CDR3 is CASSLLAGGPVPDTQYF. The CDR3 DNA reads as TGTGCCAGCAGTTTACTAGCGGGAGGGCCGGTTCCAGATACGCAGTATTTT.

CDR3 DNA sequence: TGTGCCACCGGGGACAGTCTCGTACATGAGCAGTTCTTC. The encoded protein is CATGDSLVHEQFF. The chain combines TRBV15 with TRBJ2-1; 7 bases agree with TRBD1. The V and J ends lost 8 bases and 8 bases, in that order; junction bases with no gene match: 9. This CDR3 comprises 13 residues. CDR1 is LNHNV and CDR2 is YYDKDF in the germline V gene (reference sequence).

Here the CDR3 reads CASSPRGGMSTDTQYF. The CDR3 DNA reads as TGTGCCAGCAGCCCCCGAGGGGGAATGAGCACAGATACGCAGTATTTT. V is TRBV4-2 and J is TRBJ2-3; a weak D match, TRBD1 (6 bases). This CDR3 comprises 16 residues. Trimming removed 4 bases from V and 0 bases from J, with 14 bases in between. The germline gives CDR1 LGHNA, CDR2 YNFKEQ.

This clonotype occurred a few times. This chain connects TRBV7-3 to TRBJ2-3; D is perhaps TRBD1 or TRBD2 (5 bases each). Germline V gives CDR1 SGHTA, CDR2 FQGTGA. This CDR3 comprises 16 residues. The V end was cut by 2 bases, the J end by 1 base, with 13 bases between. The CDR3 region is CASSLSGQGGTDTQYF. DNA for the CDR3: TGTGCCAGCAGCTTATCAGGCCAGGGAGGCACAGATACGCAGTATTTT.

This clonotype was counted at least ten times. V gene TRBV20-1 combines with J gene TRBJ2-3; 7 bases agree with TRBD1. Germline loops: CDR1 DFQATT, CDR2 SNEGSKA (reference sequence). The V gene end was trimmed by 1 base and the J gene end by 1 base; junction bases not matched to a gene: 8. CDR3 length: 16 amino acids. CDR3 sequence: CSARVGTASGTDTQYF. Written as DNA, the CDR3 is TGCAGTGCTAGAGTAGGGACAGCAAGTGGCACAGATACGCAGTATTTT.

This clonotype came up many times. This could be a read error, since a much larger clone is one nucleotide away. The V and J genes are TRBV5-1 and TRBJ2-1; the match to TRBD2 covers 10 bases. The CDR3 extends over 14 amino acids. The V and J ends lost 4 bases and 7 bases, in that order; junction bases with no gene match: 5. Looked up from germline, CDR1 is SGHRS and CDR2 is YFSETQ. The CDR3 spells CASSAGLAVNEQFF. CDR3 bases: TGCGCCAGCAGCGCAGGACTAGCGGTAAATGAGCAGTTCTTC. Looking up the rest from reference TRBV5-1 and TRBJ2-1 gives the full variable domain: KAGVTQTPRYLIKTRGQQVTLSCSPISGHRSVSWYQQTPGQGLQFLFEYFSETQRNKGNFPGRFSGRQFSNSRSEMNVSTLELGDSALYLCASSAGLAVNEQFFGPGTRLTVL.

CDR3: CASRPSGAEQYF. CDR3 sequence (DNA): TGTGCCAGCAGACCCTCGGGTGCCGAGCAGTACTTC. V gene TRBV12-3 or TRBV12-4 combines with J gene TRBJ2-5; D gene unclear. The J call is doubtful: the DNA matches TRBJ2-7 better. This CDR3 has 12 residues.

This CDR3 reads CASSPGTGGPNIQYF. CDR3 DNA sequence: TGTGCCAGCAGCCCCGGGACAGGGGGTCCAAACATTCAGTACTTC. The J gene is TRBJ2-4, the V gene TRBV7-6, with TRBD1 identical over 11 bases. This CDR3 spans 15 amino acids. The germline V gene encodes CDR1 SGHVS and CDR2 FNYEAQ. The junction had 6 bases not matched to a gene; V was cut back by 5 bases and J by 6 bases.

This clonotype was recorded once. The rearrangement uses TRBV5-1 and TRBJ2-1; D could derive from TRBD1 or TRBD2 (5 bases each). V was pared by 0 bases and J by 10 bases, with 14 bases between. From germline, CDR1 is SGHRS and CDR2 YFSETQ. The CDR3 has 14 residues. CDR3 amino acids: CASSLGGLAREQFF. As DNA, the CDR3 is TGCGCCAGCAGCTTGGGGGGGTTAGCGAGGGAGCAGTTCTTC.

The CDR3 nucleotides are TGCAGCGTCCAGGACAGGGTGGGTGAAAAACTGTTTTTT. Translating it yields CSVQDRVGEKLFF. The chain recombines TRBV29-1 with TRBJ1-4; 8 bases are shared with TRBD1. Per germline, CDR1 SQVTM and CDR2 ANQGSEA. CDR3 length: 13 amino acids. Trimming at V came to 6 bases and at J to 7 bases, leaving 7 bases not matched to a gene.

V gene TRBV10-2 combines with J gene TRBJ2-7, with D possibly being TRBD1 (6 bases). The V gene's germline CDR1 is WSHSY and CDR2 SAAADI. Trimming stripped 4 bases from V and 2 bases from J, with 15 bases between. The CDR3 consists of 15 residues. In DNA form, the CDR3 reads TGCGCCAGCAGTGGGACAGCCGAAACAACCTACGAGCAGTACTTC. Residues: CASSGTAETTYEQYF.

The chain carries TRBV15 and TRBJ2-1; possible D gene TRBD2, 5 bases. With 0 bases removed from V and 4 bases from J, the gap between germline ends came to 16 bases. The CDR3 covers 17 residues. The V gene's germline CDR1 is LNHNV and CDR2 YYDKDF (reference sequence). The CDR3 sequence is CATSRDLRLGGYNEQFF. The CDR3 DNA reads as TGTGCCACCAGCAGAGATTTGAGACTCGGAGGTTACAATGAGCAGTTCTTC.

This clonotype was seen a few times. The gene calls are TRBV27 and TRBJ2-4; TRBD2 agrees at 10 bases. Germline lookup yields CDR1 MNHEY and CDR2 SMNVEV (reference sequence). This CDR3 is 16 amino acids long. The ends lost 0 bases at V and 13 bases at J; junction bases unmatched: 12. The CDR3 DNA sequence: TGTGCCAGCAGTTTATCCCCCCTAGCGGGAGTCGGAGAGCAGTACTTC. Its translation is CASSLSPLAGVGEQYF.

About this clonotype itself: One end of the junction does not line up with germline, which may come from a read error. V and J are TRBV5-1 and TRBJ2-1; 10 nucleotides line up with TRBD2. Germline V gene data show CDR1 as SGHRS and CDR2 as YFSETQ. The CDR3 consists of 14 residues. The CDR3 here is CVSSLVVAGGEQFF. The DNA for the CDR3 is TGCGTCAGCAGCTTGGTGGTAGCGGGAGGTGAGCAGTTCTTC.

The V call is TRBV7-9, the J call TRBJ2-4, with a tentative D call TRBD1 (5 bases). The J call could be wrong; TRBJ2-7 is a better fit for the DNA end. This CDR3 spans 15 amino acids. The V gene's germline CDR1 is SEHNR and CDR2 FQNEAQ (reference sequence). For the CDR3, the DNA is TGTGCCAGCAGTCTGGCAGGGCCCCTGACCTACGAGCAGTACTTC. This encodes CASSLAGPLTYEQYF.

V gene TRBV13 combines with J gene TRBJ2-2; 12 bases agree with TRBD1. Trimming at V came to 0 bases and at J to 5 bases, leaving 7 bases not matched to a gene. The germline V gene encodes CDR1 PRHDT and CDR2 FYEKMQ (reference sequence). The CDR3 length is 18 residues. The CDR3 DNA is TGTGCCAGCAGCTTAGGCCGGGACAGGGGGCGTTTTACCGGGGAGCTGTTTTTT. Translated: CASSLGRDRGRFTGELFF.

The CDR3 protein is CASSFFGGSRMYTEAFF. Here the CDR3 DNA reads TGTGCCAGCAGTTTTTTTGGGGGCAGCCGTATGTACACTGAAGCTTTCTTT. This sequence joins TRBV28 and TRBJ1-1, with D possibly matching TRBD1 (6 bases). V lost 3 bases and J lost 3, with 20 bases in between. The CDR3 has 17 amino acids. Looked up from germline, CDR1 is MDHEN and CDR2 is SYDVKM.

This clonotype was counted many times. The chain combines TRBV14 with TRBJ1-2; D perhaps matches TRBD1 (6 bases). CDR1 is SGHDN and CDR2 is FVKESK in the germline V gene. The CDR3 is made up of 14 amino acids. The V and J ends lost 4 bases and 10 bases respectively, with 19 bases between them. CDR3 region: CASSLRGSRVDYTF. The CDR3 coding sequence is TGTGCCAGCAGCCTAAGGGGGTCACGAGTGGACTACACCTTC.

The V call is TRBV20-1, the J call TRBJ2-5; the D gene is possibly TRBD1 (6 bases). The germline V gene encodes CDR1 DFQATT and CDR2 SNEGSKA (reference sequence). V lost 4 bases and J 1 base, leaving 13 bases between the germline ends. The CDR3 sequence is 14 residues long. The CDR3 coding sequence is TGCAGTGCTACAGGGGACGGCCGCCAAGAGACCCAGTACTTC. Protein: CSATGDGRQETQYF.

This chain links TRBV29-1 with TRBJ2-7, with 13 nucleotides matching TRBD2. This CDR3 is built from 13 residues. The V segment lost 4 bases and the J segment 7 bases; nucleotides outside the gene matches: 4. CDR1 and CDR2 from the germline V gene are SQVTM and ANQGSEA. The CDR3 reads CSVGLAGGHEQYF. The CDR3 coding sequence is TGCAGCGTTGGACTAGCGGGAGGTCATGAGCAGTACTTC.